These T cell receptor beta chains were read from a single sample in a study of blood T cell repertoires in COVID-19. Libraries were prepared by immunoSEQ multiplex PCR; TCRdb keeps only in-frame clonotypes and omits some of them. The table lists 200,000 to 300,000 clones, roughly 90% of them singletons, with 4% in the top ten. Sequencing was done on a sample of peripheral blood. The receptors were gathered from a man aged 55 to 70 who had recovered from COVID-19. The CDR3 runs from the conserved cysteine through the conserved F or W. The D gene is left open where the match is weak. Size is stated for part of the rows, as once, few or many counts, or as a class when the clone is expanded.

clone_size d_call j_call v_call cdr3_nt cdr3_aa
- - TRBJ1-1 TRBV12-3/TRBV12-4 TGTGCCAGCACCAAGACAGACACTGAAGCTTTCTTT CASTKTDTEAFF
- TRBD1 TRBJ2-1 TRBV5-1 TGCGCCAGCAGCTTGTCCGGGACAGGGGGTGTCTATGAGCAGTTCTTC CASSLSGTGGVYEQFF
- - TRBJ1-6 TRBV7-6 TGTGCCAGCAGCCGAGGGAACAGTAACTATAATTCACCCCTCCACTTT CASSRGNSNYNSPLHF
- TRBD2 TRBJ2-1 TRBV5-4 TGTGCCAGCAGCACCGGGGGGACTAGCAATGAGCAGTTCTTC CASSTGGTSNEQFF
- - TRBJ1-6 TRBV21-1 TGTGCCAGCAGCAAAAAAGTCGAACAGGCGAGCAATTCACCCCTCCACTTT CASSKKVEQASNSPLHF
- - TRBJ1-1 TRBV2 TGTGCCAGCAGTCAACAAGGAGGCAGAATCATGAACACTGAAGCTTTCTTT CASSQQGGRIMNTEAFF
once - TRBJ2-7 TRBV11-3 TGTGCCAGCAGCTTAGAAACGAGGTCGCTAGCGAAACCCGGCGAGCAGTACTTC CASSLETRSLAKPGEQYF
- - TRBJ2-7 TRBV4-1 TGCGCCAGCAGCCAAGAACAGGTTGCATCCTACGAGCAGTACTTC CASSQEQVASYEQYF
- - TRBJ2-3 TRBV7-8 TGTGCCAGCAGCTTATATAGCACAGATACGCAGTATTTT CASSLYSTDTQYF
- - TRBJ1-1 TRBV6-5 TGTGCCAGCAACCGAAACACAGCTATGAACACTGAAGCTTTCTTT CASNRNTAMNTEAFF
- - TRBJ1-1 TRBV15 TGTGCCACCAGCAGGGATAGAGGTGTCGGCACTGAAGCTTTCTTT CATSRDRGVGTEAFF
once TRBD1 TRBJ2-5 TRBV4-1 TGCGCCAGCAGCTCGGAGGACAGGGGTGAGACCCAGTACTTC CASSSEDRGETQYF
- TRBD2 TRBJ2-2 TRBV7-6 TGTGCCAGCAGCTTACTAGCGGGGGGACTTAACCTGAACACCGGGGAGCTGTTTTTT CASSLLAGGLNLNTGELFF
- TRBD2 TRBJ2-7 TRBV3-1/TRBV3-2 TGTGCCAGCGCCAGAGCGGGGAGCTCCTACGAGCAGTACTTC CASARAGSSYEQYF
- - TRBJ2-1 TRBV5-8 TGTGCCAGCAGCTCCCGGGGTTCACAAGTCTACAATGAGCAGTTCTTC CASSSRGSQVYNEQFF
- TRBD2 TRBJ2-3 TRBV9 TGTGCCAGCAGCCCCGGATCTAGCGGGGGGGCCAATACGCAGTATTTT CASSPGSSGGANTQYF
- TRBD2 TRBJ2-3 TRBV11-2 TGTGCCAGCAGGCGTTTTAGCGGGGGGGCACAAGATACGCAGTATTTT CASRRFSGGAQDTQYF
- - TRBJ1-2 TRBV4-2 TGTGCCAGCAGCCAAGTCGACAAGGGACTTTTACTTAACTATGGCTACACCTTC CASSQVDKGLLLNYGYTF
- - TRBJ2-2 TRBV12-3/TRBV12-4 TGTGCCAGCAGCCCCGTCGGGGAGCTGTTTTTT CASSPVGELFF
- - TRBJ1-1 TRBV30 TGTGCCTGGAGTTACAGGGCCACTGAAGCTTTCTTT CAWSYRATEAFF
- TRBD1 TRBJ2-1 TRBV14 TGTGCCAGCAGCCACGGGACAGGGGGCGTGAATGAGCAGTTCTTC CASSHGTGGVNEQFF
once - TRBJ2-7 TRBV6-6 TGTGCCAGCAGTGCCTCAGGCGAGCAGTACTTC CASSASGEQYF
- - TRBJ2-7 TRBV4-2 TGTGCCAGCAGCCCCGAGACGGTAGGGGTGGGGAACCTCGAGCAGTACTTC CASSPETVGVGNLEQYF
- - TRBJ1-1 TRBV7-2 TGTGCCAGCAGCTTTTTGGGCAGGGAAGGGACTGAAGCTTTCTTT CASSFLGREGTEAFF
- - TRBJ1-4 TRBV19 TGTGCCAGTAGTCCGCCGAGGAGGACTAATGAAAAACTGTTTTTT CASSPPRRTNEKLFF
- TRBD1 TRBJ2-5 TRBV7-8 TGTGCCAGCAGCCGGGACAGGGAAGAGACCCAGTACTTC CASSRDREETQYF
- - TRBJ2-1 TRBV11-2 TGTGCCAGCAGCTTGGCCGAACACAATGAGCAGTTCTTC CASSLAEHNEQFF
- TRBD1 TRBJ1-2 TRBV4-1 TGCGCCAGCAGTTTCGGACAGGGCTATGGCTACACCTTC CASSFGQGYGYTF
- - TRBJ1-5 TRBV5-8 TGTGCCAGCAGCTTGTTCTCGGGTATGGGCAATCAGCCCCAGCATTTT CASSLFSGMGNQPQHF
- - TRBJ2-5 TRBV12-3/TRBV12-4 TGTGCCAGCAGCACTGGAACGGGGGAGACCCAGTACTTC CASSTGTGETQYF
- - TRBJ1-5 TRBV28 TGTGCCAGCAGTTTATCTCTGGGGGCACATCAGCCCCAGCATTTT CASSLSLGAHQPQHF
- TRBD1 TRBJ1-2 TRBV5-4 TGTGCCAGCAGCTCAGGACAGGGGGCAAGTGGCTACACCTTC CASSSGQGASGYTF
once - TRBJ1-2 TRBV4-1 TGCGCCAGCAGCCCTACTGAATTGGCTAGAGGCTATGGCTACACCTTC CASSPTELARGYGYTF
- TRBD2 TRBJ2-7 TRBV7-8 TGTGCCAGCAGCTTAAGGACTAGCTTAGACGAGCAGTACTTC CASSLRTSLDEQYF
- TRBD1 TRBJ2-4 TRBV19 TGTGCCAGTAGTATAGATCACAGGGGACCTGCCAAAAACATTCAGTACTTC CASSIDHRGPAKNIQYF
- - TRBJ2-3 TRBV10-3 TGTGCCATCAGTGAGTCGGGGGACTCCACAGATACGCAGTATTTT CAISESGDSTDTQYF
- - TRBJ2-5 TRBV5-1 TGCGCCAGCAGCTTGGCCCGAGCGGTCGAGACCCAGTACTTC CASSLARAVETQYF